One and the same sample provided the 21 T cell receptor beta chains below, sequenced in a study of T cells in Graves' hyperthyroidism and ophthalmopathy. From RNA transcripts, TCR beta CDR3 regions were amplified. The TCR CDR3 was amplified in a first-round RT-PCR using the HTBI primer set. TCRdb re-analysed the multiplex PCR reads in MiXCR, keeping a single row per CDR3 protein. This table holds a few hundred thousand distinct CDR3 sequences, 15% to 20% found once. The specimen was blood. These receptors were collected from a man between 18 and 35 years old with Graves' ophthalmopathy.

Sample share makes this clonotype medium-sized (0.01 to 0.1%). The J gene is TRBJ2-2, the V gene TRBV7-2; D is perhaps TRBD1 (5 bases). Germline CDR1 reads SGHTA; CDR2 reads FQGNSA. The CDR3 sequence is 13 residues long. Trimming took off 5 bases at V and 5 bases at J, with 9 bases between the two ends. The CDR3 region is CASSEQVTGELFF. The CDR3 DNA reads TGTGCCAGCAGCGAACAGGTGACCGGGGAGCTGTTTTTT.

The V gene is TRBV10-2, the J gene TRBJ1-2, with D maybe TRBD1 (6 bases). Deletions cut 4 bases from V and 1 base from J, with 19 bases between. The CDR3 is 17 amino acids. Germline CDR1 and CDR2: WSHSY and SAAADI. DNA for the CDR3: TGCGCCAGCAGTGGCCCCGCGCCGGAACAGGGTAACTATGGCTACACCTTC. Translating it yields CASSGPAPEQGNYGYTF.

For this clonotype: A junction end diverges from the germline sequence, so it may reflect a read error. The chain uses TRBV11-2 and TRBJ1-4, with D hard to call. Germline CDR1 reads SGHAT; CDR2 reads FQNNGV. The CDR3 extends over 16 amino acids. The chain's CDR3 is CASSLAGLQRREKLFF. The CDR3 DNA follows: TGTGCCAGCAGCTTAGCGGGGTTACAGAGGCGTGAAAAGCTGTTTTTT.

The chain uses TRBV6-1 and TRBJ2-2, with D tentatively TRBD1 (7 bases). Trimming took 6 bases from V and 6 from J, leaving 17 bases between them. CDR1 and CDR2 from the germline V gene are MNHNS and SASEGT. The CDR3 extends over 15 amino acids. The CDR3 sequence: CASSVRQGGAGELFF. CDR3 DNA: TGTGCCAGCAGCGTACGGCAGGGGGGTGCCGGGGAGCTGTTTTTT.

The chain uses TRBV9 and TRBJ2-1, with 11 nucleotides matching TRBD2. After removal of 5 bases from V and 3 bases from J, the junction contained 7 bases not matched to a gene. The CDR3 extends over 16 amino acids. CDR1 is SGDLS and CDR2 is YYNGEE in the germline V gene. The CDR3 sequence: CASSTTSGGNYNEQFF. CDR3 sequence (DNA): TGTGCCAGCAGTACTACTAGCGGGGGCAACTACAATGAGCAGTTCTTC.

CDR3 nucleotides: TGTGCCAGTAGTATCTCCGGGACATACTCCTACGAGCAGTACTTC. Protein sequence: CASSISGTYSYEQYF. The chain joins TRBV19 to TRBJ2-7, with D possibly matching TRBD1 (6 bases). The V end was cut by 3 bases, the J end by 0 bases, with 12 bases between. This CDR3 contains 15 residues. Germline V gives CDR1 LNHDA, CDR2 SQIVND (reference sequence).

This clonotype was recorded at least ten times. The gene calls are TRBV15 and TRBJ1-1, with 9 bases aligning to TRBD1. Germline V gene sequence: CDR1 LNHNV, CDR2 YYDKDF (reference sequence). V lost 5 bases and J lost 6; bases outside the gene matches: 13. The CDR3 is 16 residues long. CDR3: CATSGTRQGVGSEAFF. As DNA, the CDR3 is TGTGCCACCAGCGGAACCCGACAGGGGGTGGGGTCTGAAGCTTTCTTT.

This clonotype was found many times. V and J are TRBV11-2 and TRBJ1-1; D is perhaps TRBD1 (6 bases). The CDR3 spans 14 residues. CDR1 and CDR2 (germline): SGHAT, FQNNGV. Trimming shortened V by 1 base and J by 5 bases, and 11 bases separated the two germline ends. This chain's CDR3 is CASSLAVRGTEAFF. CDR3 in DNA: TGTGCCAGCAGCTTAGCGGTTAGGGGGACTGAAGCTTTCTTT.

This clonotype showed up many times. V gene TRBV13 combines with J gene TRBJ1-1; 7 nucleotides align to TRBD1. Germline-derived CDR1 and CDR2 are PRHDT and FYEKMQ (reference sequence). This CDR3 is 13 amino acids long. Germline trimming cut 4 bases from V and 7 bases from J; bases unmatched to any gene: 6. CDR3 in amino acids: CASSYGQALEAFF. CDR3 sequence (DNA): TGTGCCAGCAGCTATGGACAGGCCCTTGAAGCTTTCTTT.

This clonotype has a handful of counts. The chain employs TRBV6-1 and TRBJ1-3; D gene uncertain. V was cut by 7 bases and J by 4 bases, with 23 bases left in between. Germline V gene data show CDR1 as MNHNS and CDR2 as SASEGT. The CDR3 runs to 17 residues. The CDR3 DNA reads TGTGCCAGCAACCGAGGAGTAGGCCCAGAGTCCGGAAACACCATATATTTT. It translates to CASNRGVGPESGNTIYF.

This clonotype has a count of ten or more. V is TRBV7-9 and J is TRBJ1-5, with a possible D match to TRBD1 (6 bases). The CDR3 consists of 15 residues. Germline V gives CDR1 SEHNR, CDR2 FQNEAQ (reference sequence). V lost 1 base and J 6 bases, leaving 13 bases between the germline ends. DNA of the CDR3: TGTGCCAGCAGCTTAGACAGTCAAGGGGGTCAGCCCCAGCATTTT. As protein: CASSLDSQGGQPQHF.

Many counts were recorded for this clonotype. The chain recombines TRBV2 with TRBJ1-1, with 9 bases matching TRBD1. The CDR3 sequence is 14 residues long. CDR1 and CDR2 (germline): SNHLY, FYNNEI. The trim removed 7 bases at V and 4 bases at J, leaving 7 bases unmatched. The CDR3 loop reads CASILQGAGTEAFF. CDR3 DNA sequence: TGTGCCAGCATACTACAGGGGGCTGGCACTGAAGCTTTCTTT.

At least ten counts were recorded for this clonotype. The chain employs TRBV20-1 and TRBJ1-1; tentatively, D is TRBD1 (5 bases). V was shortened by 2 bases and J by 0 bases, with 13 bases between the two germline ends. Germline CDR1 reads DFQATT; CDR2 reads SNEGSKA (reference sequence). The CDR3 runs to 15 residues. The DNA for the CDR3 is TGCAGTGCTAGAAAGGGGCCGCCAGTGAACACTGAAGCTTTCTTT. Its protein is CSARKGPPVNTEAFF.

This clonotype was recorded at least ten times. This chain connects TRBV18 to TRBJ2-7; TRBD1 matches 9 bases. Germline assignment: CDR1 KGHSH and CDR2 LQKENI. V shed 0 bases and J 7 bases; nucleotides not matched to a gene: 7. The CDR3 sequence is 15 residues long. CDR3 nucleotide sequence: TGTGCCAGCTCACCACCGGACAGGGGTGGTTATGAGCAGTACTTC. It codes for CASSPPDRGGYEQYF. The whole variable domain, remainder taken from reference TRBV18 and TRBJ2-7, is NAGVMQNPRHLVRRRGQEARLRCSPMKGHSHVYWYRQLPEEGLKFMVYLQKENIIDESGMPKERFSAEFPKEGPSILRIQQVVRGDSAAYFCASSPPDRGGYEQYFGPGTRLTVT.

This clonotype was recorded many times. The chain couples TRBV18 to TRBJ2-3; D gene uncertain. V was trimmed by 3 bases and J by 5 bases, leaving 9 bases between them. Germline V lookup: CDR1 KGHSH, CDR2 LQKENI. CDR3 length: 13 amino acids. The CDR3 DNA reads TGTGCCAGCTCACCCCCTTCCGAAGATACGCAGTATTTT. Protein product: CASSPPSEDTQYF.

This clonotype was seen a few times. This rearrangement joins TRBV2 to TRBJ1-2; 7 bases are a match to TRBD1. The germline V gene encodes CDR1 SNHLY and CDR2 FYNNEI. V was pared by 6 bases and J by 7 bases, with 11 bases of the junction left unmatched. CDR3 length: 14 residues. The CDR3 DNA is TGTGCCAGCAGAGAGGACAGGCTACCGGGTGGCTACACCTTC. Protein sequence: CASREDRLPGGYTF.

This CDR3 reads CASSQDIGVPYEQYF. The DNA for the CDR3 is TGTGCCAGCAGCCAAGATATAGGGGTCCCCTACGAGCAGTACTTC. The chain uses TRBV3-1 and TRBJ2-7, with D maybe TRBD1 (5 bases). Trimming took off 0 bases at V and 2 bases at J, with 11 bases between the two ends. This CDR3 is built from 15 residues. Per germline, CDR1 LGHDT and CDR2 YNNKEL (reference sequence).

This clonotype is a singleton in its sample. The genes are TRBV5-1 and TRBJ2-3; TRBD2 matches at 9 bases. From germline, CDR1 is SGHRS and CDR2 YFSETQ. Unmatched junction bases numbered 5, after V lost 2 bases and J lost 4 bases. The CDR3 loop spans 15 amino acids. CDR3 sequence (DNA): TGCGCCAGCAGCTTCCTAGCGGGAATCGCAGATACGCAGTATTTT. This translates into CASSFLAGIADTQYF.

This clonotype was observed many times. The genes are TRBV5-1 and TRBJ2-1; TRBD1 is a possible D gene (5 bases). Trimming removed 5 bases from V and 8 bases from J, with 23 bases in between. Germline CDR1 is SGHRS and CDR2 is YFSETQ. This CDR3 contains 16 residues. The CDR3 protein is CASSLSGAGLKDEQFF. In nucleotides, the CDR3 is TGCGCCAGCAGTTTGAGTGGGGCAGGGCTTAAGGATGAGCAGTTCTTC.

This clonotype was seen repeatedly, ten times or more. The V call is TRBV7-3, the J call TRBJ2-3; D unclear. Trimming took 5 bases from V and 0 from J, leaving 15 bases between them. The germline CDR1 and CDR2 sequences are SGHTA and FQGTGA. The CDR3 totals 16 residues. The CDR3, as DNA: TGTGCCAGCAGCATATTCAGCTCCCCAAGCACAGATACGCAGTATTTT. It yields the protein CASSIFSSPSTDTQYF.

The chain is built from TRBV9 and TRBJ1-6; no clear D gene. The germline V gene has CDR1 SGDLS and CDR2 YYNGEE. The CDR3 sequence is 15 residues long. V was clipped by 4 bases and J by 7 bases, with 15 bases between them. CDR3 in DNA: TGTGCCAGCAGCCCCCAGGACGGGGAGAATTCACCCCTCCACTTT. This codes for CASSPQDGENSPLHF.